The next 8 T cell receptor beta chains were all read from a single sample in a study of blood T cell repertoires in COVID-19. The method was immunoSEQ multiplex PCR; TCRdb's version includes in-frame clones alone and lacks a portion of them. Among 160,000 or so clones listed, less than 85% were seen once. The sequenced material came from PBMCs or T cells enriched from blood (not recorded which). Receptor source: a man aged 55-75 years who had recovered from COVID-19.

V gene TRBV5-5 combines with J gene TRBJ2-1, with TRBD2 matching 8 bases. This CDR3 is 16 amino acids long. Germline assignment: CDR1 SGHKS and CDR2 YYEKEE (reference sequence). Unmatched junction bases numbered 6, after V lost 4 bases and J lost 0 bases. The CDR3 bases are TGTGCCAGCAGCGCCTCTAGCGGGCTCTCCTACAATGAGCAGTTCTTC. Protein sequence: CASSASSGLSYNEQFF.

The chain's CDR3 is CASSFGLAGGEETQYF. The CDR3 region has the DNA TGTGCCAGCTCATTCGGACTAGCGGGAGGAGAAGAGACCCAGTACTTC. V and J are TRBV18 and TRBJ2-5, with 14 bases lining up with TRBD2. After removal of 5 bases from V and 3 bases from J, the junction contained 5 bases not matched to a gene. From germline, CDR1 is KGHSH and CDR2 LQKENI. This CDR3 is 16 amino acids long.

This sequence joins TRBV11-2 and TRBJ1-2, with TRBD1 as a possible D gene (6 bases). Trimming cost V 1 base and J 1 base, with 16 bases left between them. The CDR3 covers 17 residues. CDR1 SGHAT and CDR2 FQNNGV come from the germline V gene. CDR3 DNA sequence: TGTGCCAGCAGCTTAGGTCTTCGGGACACGGTTAACTATGGCTACACCTTC. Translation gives CASSLGLRDTVNYGYTF.

The CDR3 here is CASSPTGKNEKLFF. The CDR3 DNA sequence: TGTGCCAGCAGTCCGACAGGAAAGAATGAAAAACTGTTTTTT. The chain recombines TRBV28 with TRBJ1-4, with D maybe TRBD1 (6 bases). V was cut by 5 bases and J by 5 bases, with 12 bases left in between. From germline, CDR1 is MDHEN and CDR2 SYDVKM. The CDR3 totals 14 residues.

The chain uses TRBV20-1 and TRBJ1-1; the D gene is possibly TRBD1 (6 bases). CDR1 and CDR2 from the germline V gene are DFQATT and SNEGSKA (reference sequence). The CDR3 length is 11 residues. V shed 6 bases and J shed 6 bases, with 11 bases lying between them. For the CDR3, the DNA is TGCAGTGCCCCACAGGGCGCTGAAGCTTTCTTT. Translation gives CSAPQGAEAFF.

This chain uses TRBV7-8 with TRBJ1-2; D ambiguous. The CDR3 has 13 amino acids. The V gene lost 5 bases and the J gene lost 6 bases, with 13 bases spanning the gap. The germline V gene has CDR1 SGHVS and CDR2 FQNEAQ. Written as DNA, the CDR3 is TGTGCCAGCAGCCGATCGACAACGGATGGCTACACCTTC. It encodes CASSRSTTDGYTF.

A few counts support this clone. The CDR3 reads CASSRGQASQPQHF. The CDR3 region has the DNA TGTGCCAGCAGCAGGGGGCAGGCCTCTCAGCCCCAGCATTTT. The chain couples TRBV7-2 to TRBJ1-5; 7 bases are a match to TRBD1. The CDR3 is 14 residues long. Germline values: CDR1 SGHTA, CDR2 FQGNSA. Unmatched junction bases numbered 7, after V lost 5 bases and J lost 6 bases.

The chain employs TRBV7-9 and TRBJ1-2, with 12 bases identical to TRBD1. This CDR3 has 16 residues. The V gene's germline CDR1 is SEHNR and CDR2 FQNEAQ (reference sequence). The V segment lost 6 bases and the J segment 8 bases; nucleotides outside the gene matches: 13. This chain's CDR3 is CASRREPGQGAIGYTF. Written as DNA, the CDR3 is TGTGCCAGCAGGCGTGAACCGGGACAGGGGGCGATAGGCTACACCTTC.